This is a list of T cell receptor beta chains from one sample in a study of T cell repertoires in cytomegalovirus infection. One entry per CDR3 protein results from TCRdb running MiXCR on the reads. The sample has 150,000 or so distinct CDR3 sequences; roughly 6% are singletons. The source material was PBMCs. The receptors stem from a human donor in good health (CMV status not recorded). Some clones in this sample may be carry-over from other donors' samples. Each CDR3 is given with its conserved first and last residue. Each record gives: D gene, V gene, clone size, J gene, CDR3 protein, CDR3 DNA. The D gene is left open where the match is weak. Rows give clone size only sometimes, using once, few, many, or a class for an expanded clone.

D: TRBD2; V: TRBV7-3; size: few; J: TRBJ2-7; CDR3: CASSLAGGPGEQYF; DNA: TGTGCCAGCAGCTTGGCGGGGGGGCCGGGGGAGCAGTACTTC
D: NA; V: TRBV12-5; size: many; J: TRBJ2-7; CDR3: CASGLAQTVVFPYEQYF; DNA: TGTGCTAGTGGTTTGGCCCAGACAGTCGTGTTCCCCTACGAGCAGTACTTC
D: NA; V: TRBV25-1; size: many; J: TRBJ2-3; CDR3: CASSEYSPGTDTQYF; DNA: TGTGCCAGCAGTGAATATTCGCCCGGCACAGATACGCAGTATTTT
D: TRBD2; V: TRBV5-1; size: many; J: TRBJ2-3; CDR3: CASTSGGNGRTDTQYF; DNA: TGCGCCAGCACTAGCGGGGGGAATGGAAGGACAGATACGCAGTATTTT
D: NA; V: TRBV7-9; size: many; J: TRBJ1-1; CDR3: CASSLEGNMNTEAFF; DNA: TGTGCCAGCAGCTTAGAGGGCAATATGAACACTGAAGCTTTCTTT
D: NA; V: TRBV7-9; size: many; J: TRBJ2-1; CDR3: CASSLDSSYNEQFF; DNA: TGTGCCAGCAGCTTAGATAGCTCCTACAATGAGCAGTTCTTC
D: NA; V: TRBV7-3; size: many; J: TRBJ2-5; CDR3: CASSLLRQETQYF; DNA: TGTGCCAGCAGCTTACTCAGGCAAGAGACCCAGTACTTC
D: NA; V: TRBV11-2; size: many; J: TRBJ2-7; CDR3: CASSSAVHYEQYF; DNA: TGTGCCAGCAGCTCCGCAGTACACTACGAGCAGTACTTC
D: TRBD1; V: TRBV12-3/TRBV12-4; size: many; J: TRBJ2-1; CDR3: CASSQGQGRYNEQFF; DNA: TGTGCCAGCAGTCAAGGACAGGGTCGCTACAATGAGCAGTTCTTC
D: NA; V: TRBV7-9; size: many; J: TRBJ2-7; CDR3: CASSLRQVADDEQYF; DNA: TGTGCCAGCAGCTTACGTCAAGTAGCAGACGACGAGCAGTACTTC
D: NA; V: TRBV19; size: NA; J: TRBJ2-1; CDR3: CASSIGGPSKLLNYNEQFF; DNA: TGTGCCAGTAGTATAGGTGGGCCTAGCAAGTTATTGAACTACAATGAGCAGTTCTTC
D: NA; V: TRBV7-2; size: many; J: TRBJ2-7; CDR3: CASSLTPLFEQYF; DNA: TGTGCCAGCAGCTTAACCCCTCTCTTCGAGCAGTACTTC
D: NA; V: TRBV9; size: NA; J: TRBJ1-3; CDR3: CASSALSTSAGNTIYF; DNA: TGTGCCAGCAGCGCCCTCTCTACATCTGCTGGAAACACCATATATTTT
D: NA; V: TRBV7-9; size: once; J: TRBJ2-7; CDR3: CASSLEGDSSYEQYF; DNA: TGTGCCAGCAGCTTAGAGGGGGACTCTTCCTACGAGCAGTACTTC
D: TRBD2; V: TRBV7-2; size: many; J: TRBJ2-7; CDR3: CASSPTSGFPYEQYF; DNA: TGTGCCAGCAGCCCAACTAGCGGGTTTCCCTACGAGCAGTACTTC
D: NA; V: TRBV29-1; size: NA; J: TRBJ1-1; CDR3: CSVELRAADTEAFF; DNA: TGCAGCGTTGAGCTGAGGGCGGCGGACACTGAAGCTTTCTTT
D: NA; V: TRBV7-2; size: many; J: TRBJ1-6; CDR3: CASSSRIADSPLHF; DNA: TGTGCCAGCAGCTCTCGGATCGCTGATTCACCCCTCCACTTT
D: TRBD1; V: TRBV20-1; size: many; J: TRBJ2-5; CDR3: CSALPPGGITETQYF; DNA: TGCAGTGCTCTGCCTCCAGGGGGTATTACAGAGACCCAGTACTTC
D: TRBD1; V: TRBV5-1; size: NA; J: TRBJ2-7; CDR3: CASSEDRAQGEQYF; DNA: TGCGCCAGCAGCGAAGACAGGGCCCAAGGAGAGCAGTACTTC
D: TRBD1; V: TRBV5-4; size: many; J: TRBJ2-1; CDR3: CASSGGQGAYNEQFF; DNA: TGTGCCAGCAGCGGGGGACAGGGGGCCTACAATGAGCAGTTCTTC
D: NA; V: TRBV7-2; size: NA; J: TRBJ1-5; CDR3: CASSSTGGFNQPQHF; DNA: TGTGCCAGCAGCTCGACAGGAGGATTCAATCAGCCCCAGCATTTT
D: TRBD1; V: TRBV9; size: NA; J: TRBJ1-1; CDR3: CASGQGITTEAFF; DNA: TGTGCCAGCGGACAGGGGATTACCACTGAAGCTTTCTTT
D: NA; V: TRBV7-2; size: many; J: TRBJ1-6; CDR3: CASSGDESPLHF; DNA: TGTGCCAGCAGCGGAGATGAATCACCCCTCCACTTT
D: NA; V: TRBV19; size: many; J: TRBJ2-3; CDR3: CASSIGRDDYTQYF; DNA: TGTGCCAGTAGTATAGGGAGGGACGACTATACGCAGTATTTT
D: NA; V: TRBV20-1; size: many; J: TRBJ1-2; CDR3: CSASPTGGERYTF; DNA: TGCAGTGCTAGCCCGACAGGCGGCGAGCGCTACACCTTC
D: NA; V: TRBV2; size: few; J: TRBJ1-1; CDR3: CASRRDISDTEAFF; DNA: TGTGCCAGCAGGAGGGACATTTCGGACACTGAAGCTTTCTTT
D: NA; V: TRBV10-3; size: many; J: TRBJ1-1; CDR3: CAISEQGPKSPAEAFF; DNA: TGTGCCATCAGTGAGCAAGGGCCAAAATCTCCTGCTGAAGCTTTCTTT
D: NA; V: TRBV7-2; size: many; J: TRBJ1-5; CDR3: CASSLNGRGLGPQHF; DNA: TGTGCCAGCAGCTTAAATGGTCGGGGGTTAGGGCCCCAGCATTTT
D: TRBD1; V: TRBV4-3; size: many; J: TRBJ1-1; CDR3: CASSQGRTGEEAFF; DNA: TGCGCCAGCAGCCAAGGGAGGACAGGGGAGGAAGCTTTCTTT
D: TRBD1; V: TRBV24-1; size: NA; J: TRBJ1-5; CDR3: CAPWAGQGFNQPQHF; DNA: TGTGCCCCATGGGCGGGACAGGGGTTCAATCAGCCCCAGCATTTT
D: NA; V: TRBV7-2; size: few; J: TRBJ1-4; CDR3: CASSLLRGGYEKLFF; DNA: TGTGCCAGCAGCTTACTTAGGGGCGGTTATGAAAAACTGTTTTTT
D: NA; V: TRBV7-2; size: many; J: TRBJ1-1; CDR3: CASSLVEGLGTEAFF; DNA: TGTGCCAGCAGCTTAGTAGAGGGTCTAGGCACTGAAGCTTTCTTT
D: NA; V: TRBV7-9; size: many; J: TRBJ2-7; CDR3: CASSRGGVSYEQYF; DNA: TGTGCCAGCAGCCGAGGGGGAGTATCCTACGAGCAGTACTTC
D: NA; V: TRBV29-1; size: many; J: TRBJ2-5; CDR3: CSFSSGPAQETQYF; DNA: TGCAGCTTTTCCTCTGGACCCGCGCAAGAGACCCAGTACTTC
D: NA; V: TRBV7-2; size: many; J: TRBJ1-1; CDR3: CASSRSSGGGTEAFF; DNA: TGTGCCAGCAGCCGCTCGAGTGGGGGCGGCACTGAAGCTTTCTTT
D: NA; V: TRBV7-9; size: NA; J: TRBJ2-7; CDR3: CASVPGAGSYEQYF; DNA: TGTGCCAGCGTTCCAGGGGCAGGGTCCTACGAGCAGTACTTC
D: TRBD1; V: TRBV7-6; size: many; J: TRBJ2-7; CDR3: CASTPYRDRGLEQYF; DNA: TGTGCCAGCACCCCCTACCGGGACAGGGGGCTTGAGCAGTACTTC
D: TRBD1; V: TRBV7-2; size: many; J: TRBJ1-5; CDR3: CASSLLGDSNQPQHF; DNA: TGTGCCAGCAGCTTACTCGGGGACAGTAATCAGCCCCAGCATTTT
D: TRBD2; V: TRBV7-2; size: many; J: TRBJ2-1; CDR3: CASSFSGDYNEQFF; DNA: TGTGCCAGCAGCTTTAGCGGGGACTACAATGAGCAGTTCTTC
D: NA; V: TRBV19; size: many; J: TRBJ1-5; CDR3: CASNEPGHTNQPQHF; DNA: TGTGCCAGTAACGAACCGGGACATACGAATCAGCCCCAGCATTTT
D: NA; V: TRBV6-1; size: many; J: TRBJ2-1; CDR3: CASSLIYNEQFF; DNA: TGTGCCAGCAGTCTAATCTACAATGAGCAGTTCTTC
D: NA; V: TRBV7-2; size: many; J: TRBJ2-1; CDR3: CASSIWGGLSYNEQFF; DNA: TGTGCCAGCAGCATCTGGGGGGGCCTCTCCTACAATGAGCAGTTCTTC
D: NA; V: TRBV12-5; size: many; J: TRBJ1-4; CDR3: CASGAGGGGSEKLFF; DNA: TGTGCTAGTGGTGCGGGAGGGGGGGGCAGTGAAAAACTGTTTTTT
D: NA; V: TRBV6-8; size: NA; J: TRBJ1-2; CDR3: CASSYSRTRGINYGYTF; DNA: TGTGCCAGCAGTTACTCCCGAACCAGGGGAATTAACTATGGCTACACCTTC
D: TRBD1; V: TRBV20-1; size: many; J: TRBJ1-2; CDR3: CSARPPDRIYGYTF; DNA: TGCAGTGCTCGTCCACCGGACAGGATTTATGGCTACACCTTC
D: NA; V: TRBV7-2; size: many; J: TRBJ1-6; CDR3: CASSLSMPFYNSPLHF; DNA: TGTGCCAGCAGCTTGAGTATGCCTTTCTATAATTCACCCCTCCACTTT
D: NA; V: TRBV7-9; size: many; J: TRBJ1-6; CDR3: CAVNLDRIDSPLHF; DNA: TGTGCCGTTAACCTTGACAGGATCGATTCACCCCTCCACTTT
D: NA; V: TRBV24-1; size: few; J: TRBJ2-2; CDR3: CATSESNGGELFF; DNA: TGTGCCACCAGTGAAAGTAACGGCGGGGAGCTGTTTTTT
D: NA; V: TRBV7-3; size: many; J: TRBJ2-6; CDR3: CASSLERVSGANVLTF; DNA: TGTGCCAGCAGCTTAGAACGTGTTTCCGGGGCCAACGTCCTGACTTTC
D: NA; V: TRBV20-1; size: few; J: TRBJ2-3; CDR3: CSAPGAGDTQYF; DNA: TGCAGTGCGCCGGGGGCCGGAGATACGCAGTATTTT
D: NA; V: TRBV5-6; size: few; J: TRBJ1-3; CDR3: CASSRGEGNTIYF; DNA: TGTGCCAGCAGTAGAGGGGAAGGAAACACCATATATTTT
D: NA; V: TRBV12-5; size: many; J: TRBJ2-3; CDR3: CASGRPDTQYF; DNA: TGTGCTAGTGGCCGCCCGGATACGCAGTATTTT